Ten or more counts support the clone carrying this T cell receptor (beta chain). Its target is not known. The sequenced fragment ends 3 residues before the CDR3 boundary, so the rest is inferred from the germline J gene. Deletions cut 7 bases from V and 4 bases from J, with 13 bases between. Germline assignment: CDR1 DFQATT and CDR2 SNEGSKA (reference sequence). The CDR3 runs 12 residues. The entry originates in a study of T cell clonality in common variable immunodeficiency. Regarding the study as a whole: Common variable immunodeficiency TCR beta sequences reportedly had fewer deletions and N-nucleotide insertions.

Repertoires were generated with immunoSEQ multiplex PCR, while TCRdb's copy carries only in-frame clones and drops some. This table holds just over 25,000 clones with no singletons; the top ten claim 20% to 25%. The sequencing input was peripheral blood mononuclear cells. The sequence came from a human donor with common variable immunodeficiency. The J gene is TRBJ1-2, the V gene TRBV20-1, with a tentative D call TRBD1 (6 bases). CDR3 bases read: TGCAGTGGGATACAGGACAGCTATGGC. This translates into CSGIQDSYG. In full, the CDR3 is CSGIQDSYGYTF.